The TCR beta chain described here comes from a study of glioma-infiltrating T cells. Study outcomes and limitations: Gliomas, especially low-grade, showed above-expected tissue-blood divergence; non-neoplastic patients showed below. Only very few CDR3 sequences appeared in both tissue and blood.

Trimming removed 0 bases at V and 10 bases at J, with 13 bases between. CDR1 and CDR2 (germline): GTSNPN, SVGIG (reference sequence). The CDR3 is 13 amino acids. Using RNA template, CDR3s of TCR alpha and beta were amplified with iRepertoire arm-PCR. Tissue mRNA or PBMC total RNA, 100-400 ng, went into one-step reverse transcription and amplification. TCRdb re-called the multiplex PCR reads through MiXCR, storing one row per CDR3 protein. The sample includes about 210,000 distinct CDR3 sequences, roughly a third of them seen just once. A word on this clonotype: Its specificity is not known.

This receptor was taken from a human donor with low-grade glioma or glioblastoma, undergoing nonglioma brain surgery, or in good health (not recorded which). The chain employs TRBV30 and TRBJ2-1, with D tentatively TRBD2 (5 bases). Source material: glioma tissue, nonneoplastic brain tissue, or PBMCs (not recorded which). The CDR3: CAWSVITRDEQFF. The CDR3 DNA is TGTGCCTGGAGTGTTATAACTAGAGACGAGCAGTTCTTC.